The rows below give T cell receptor beta chains drawn from one sample of a study of T cell responses to AZD1222 COVID-19 vaccine. The protocol was immunoSEQ multiplex PCR, while the TCRdb copy is restricted to in-frame clones and leaves out a portion. The table has approximately 130,000 clones, roughly 90% seen once. Specimen: peripheral blood, collected 28 days after the second AZD1222 dose. The receptors here all came from an adult who received the AZD1222 COVID-19 vaccine. CDR3s include the opening cysteine and the closing phenylalanine or tryptophan. A D gene is named only where the DNA matches it firmly. A row's size may be missing; if present it is once, few, many or a size class.

length,V,J,D,size,DNA,CDR3
13,TRBV10-3,TRBJ2-3,NA,NA,TGTGCCATCATGGACTCCCAAACAGATACGCAGTATTTT,CAIMDSQTDTQYF
12,TRBV28,TRBJ2-2,NA,NA,TGTGCCAGCAGAATCCACACCGGGGAGCTGTTTTTT,CASRIHTGELFF
14,TRBV9,TRBJ2-5,NA,NA,TGTGCCAGCAGTCCAGGCGCGAACCAAGAGACCCAGTACTTC,CASSPGANQETQYF
15,TRBV7-3,TRBJ2-5,NA,NA,TGTGCCAGCAGCTTAGTTGCCGGGCTCGGTGAGACCCAGTACTTC,CASSLVAGLGETQYF
11,TRBV20-1,TRBJ1-1,NA,once,TGCAGTGCTAAGGAGGTCCCTGAAGCTTTCTTT,CSAKEVPEAFF
14,TRBV18,TRBJ2-7,NA,once,TGTGCCAGCTCACCGGGCGCAGGGGCTTTCGAGCAGTACTTC,CASSPGAGAFEQYF
14,TRBV5-1,TRBJ2-3,TRBD1,NA,TGCGCCAGCAGCTACGGGACAGGGGGAGATACGCAGTATTTT,CASSYGTGGDTQYF
16,TRBV19,TRBJ1-2,TRBD1,NA,TGTGCCAGTAGTTCCGGGACAGCCGATTTCCTCTATGGCTACACCTTC,CASSSGTADFLYGYTF
14,TRBV27,TRBJ1-1,NA,NA,TGTGCCAGCAGTTTCGGGGGGAACATTGGTGAAGCTTTCTTT,CASSFGGNIGEAFF
16,TRBV19,TRBJ1-3,NA,NA,TGTGCCAGTAGTATAGGACACGACGAAACTGGAAACACCATATATTTT,CASSIGHDETGNTIYF
15,TRBV5-1,TRBJ2-3,TRBD1,NA,TGCGCCAGCAGCTCCTCGGGACAGGGTACAGATACGCAGTATTTT,CASSSSGQGTDTQYF
15,TRBV7-2,TRBJ2-1,TRBD1,NA,TGTGCCAGCAGCTTAGTGACAGGGGGTTACAATGAGCAGTTCTTC,CASSLVTGGYNEQFF
15,TRBV5-5,TRBJ2-1,TRBD2,NA,TGTGCCAGCAGCTTAGGGCTAGCGGGTTACAATGAGCAGTTCTTC,CASSLGLAGYNEQFF
14,TRBV2,TRBJ1-5,TRBD1,NA,TGTGCCAGCAGTCACCGGGACAGGGGCCAGCCCCAGCATTTT,CASSHRDRGQPQHF
14,TRBV19,TRBJ2-7,TRBD1,NA,TGTGCCAGTAGTGCCCAGACAGGGGGAATCGAGCAGTACTTC,CASSAQTGGIEQYF
15,TRBV11-3,TRBJ1-1,TRBD1,NA,TGTGCCAGCAGCTTAGGCCAGGGGGAGAACACTGAAGCTTTCTTT,CASSLGQGENTEAFF
14,TRBV24-1,TRBJ1-1,TRBD1,NA,TGTGCCACCCGAAAGACAGGGGAGGTCACTGAAGCTTTCTTT,CATRKTGEVTEAFF
12,TRBV30,TRBJ2-7,NA,few,TGTGCCTGGAGTGTGGGACCCTACGAGCAGTACTTC,CAWSVGPYEQYF
13,TRBV13,TRBJ2-7,TRBD1,few,TGTGCCAGCAGCATAACAGGGGTTAGAGAGCAGTACTTC,CASSITGVREQYF
17,TRBV5-6,TRBJ2-7,TRBD2,NA,TGTGCCAGCGGATACTCTCTACTAGCGGGGGGAACCTACGAGCAGTACTTC,CASGYSLLAGGTYEQYF
16,TRBV6-2/TRBV6-3,TRBJ2-7,NA,NA,TGTGCCAGCAGTTCACGGATCGGGGTCCGGCGGGACGAGCAGTACTTC,CASSSRIGVRRDEQYF
15,TRBV3-1/TRBV3-2,TRBJ2-7,NA,NA,TGTGCCAGCAGCCAAGATCTGTACGTCTCCTACGAGCAGTACTTC,CASSQDLYVSYEQYF
14,TRBV10-3,TRBJ2-3,TRBD1,NA,TGTGCCAACAGCAGGGACAGGGGCACAGATACGCAGTATTTT,CANSRDRGTDTQYF
14,TRBV7-2,TRBJ2-7,NA,NA,TGTGCCAGCAGCTTAGACCCAGGGAACTACGAGCAGTACTTC,CASSLDPGNYEQYF
16,TRBV7-8,TRBJ1-3,TRBD1,NA,TGTGCCAGCAGCTCAGGGACAGGGAACTCTGGAAACACCATATATTTT,CASSSGTGNSGNTIYF
15,TRBV4-1,TRBJ2-5,TRBD2,NA,TGCGCCAGCAGCCCACTAGCGGGGAGGCAAGAGACCCAGTACTTC,CASSPLAGRQETQYF
14,TRBV5-4,TRBJ2-2,NA,NA,TGTGCCAGCAGCTTGCCGGGGCAGGCCGGGGAGCTGTTTTTT,CASSLPGQAGELFF
16,TRBV7-2,TRBJ2-7,NA,NA,TGTGCCAGCACCCCGGGCTGGGGGCAGGGTTCTGGCGAGCAGTACTTC,CASTPGWGQGSGEQYF
13,TRBV27,TRBJ1-5,NA,NA,TGTGCCAGCAGTTTCAGGGAGGATCAGCCCCAGCATTTT,CASSFREDQPQHF
15,TRBV19,TRBJ1-5,NA,NA,TGTGCCAGTAGTCAGGGAGATTATAGCAATCAGCCCCAGCATTTT,CASSQGDYSNQPQHF
15,TRBV3-1/TRBV3-2,TRBJ2-7,NA,NA,TGTGCCAGCAGCCAAGCAGGGGGGGCCTTCTACGAGCAGTACTTC,CASSQAGGAFYEQYF
15,TRBV10-2,TRBJ2-7,NA,NA,TGCGCCAGCAGTGACGGCAGGAGGGTTACCTACGAGCAGTACTTC,CASSDGRRVTYEQYF
12,TRBV30,TRBJ2-7,NA,once,TGTGCCTGGAGTGTAGGCAGCCACGAGCAGTACTTC,CAWSVGSHEQYF
16,TRBV11-2,TRBJ2-1,NA,NA,TGTGCCAGCAGCAAACGGACTGCCAGCTCCTACAATGAGCAGTTCTTC,CASSKRTASSYNEQFF
13,TRBV3-1/TRBV3-2,TRBJ2-7,TRBD1,NA,TGTGCCAGCAGCCTACCGGGACAGGGCGAGCAGTACTTC,CASSLPGQGEQYF
13,TRBV28,TRBJ1-5,NA,NA,TGTGCCAGCAGTTTAGGCGGGCATCAGCCCCAGCATTTT,CASSLGGHQPQHF
14,TRBV6-5,TRBJ1-5,TRBD1,NA,TGTGCCAGCAGACCCGGCTCAGGGGGCCAGCCCCAGCATTTT,CASRPGSGGQPQHF
15,TRBV30,TRBJ2-1,TRBD2,NA,TGTGCCGCTGGAATCGGGACTAGCGGGGTAAATGAGCAGTTCTTC,CAAGIGTSGVNEQFF
14,TRBV5-4,TRBJ2-7,NA,NA,TGTGCCAGCAGCTTACCCGGGCCTCCCTACGAGCAGTACTTC,CASSLPGPPYEQYF
11,TRBV12-3/TRBV12-4,TRBJ1-2,NA,NA,TGTGCCAGCACCTACAGGGATAGCTACACCTTC,CASTYRDSYTF
14,TRBV19,TRBJ2-7,TRBD2,once,TGTGCCAGTACTAGCGGACAAGATTCCTACGAGCAGTACTTC,CASTSGQDSYEQYF
14,TRBV6-5,TRBJ1-6,NA,NA,TGTGCCAGCAGCGGGGGACCGAGGGCTTCACCCCTCCACTTT,CASSGGPRASPLHF
16,TRBV27,TRBJ2-7,TRBD2,NA,TGTGCCAGCGGGGATCGGGTGGTAGCGGGATCATACGAGCAGTACTTC,CASGDRVVAGSYEQYF
14,TRBV19,TRBJ1-2,NA,few,TGTGCCAGTAGTCGGGGGCCGCTTAACTATGGCTACACCTTC,CASSRGPLNYGYTF
15,TRBV5-4,TRBJ2-7,NA,NA,TGTGCCAGCAGCTTGGAATACGGGAGCTCCTACGAGCAGTACTTC,CASSLEYGSSYEQYF
16,TRBV7-2,TRBJ2-3,TRBD2,NA,TGTGCCAGCAGCCTGCAGCGGGGGGGCCCGGGAGATACGCAGTATTTT,CASSLQRGGPGDTQYF
14,TRBV21-1,TRBJ2-7,NA,NA,TGTGCCAGCAGCGGCCTAGCGGGAGAATACGAGCAGTACTTC,CASSGLAGEYEQYF
14,TRBV18,TRBJ2-7,TRBD1,NA,TGTGCCAGCTCACCAGTGCGACAGGGCTACGAGCAGTACTTC,CASSPVRQGYEQYF